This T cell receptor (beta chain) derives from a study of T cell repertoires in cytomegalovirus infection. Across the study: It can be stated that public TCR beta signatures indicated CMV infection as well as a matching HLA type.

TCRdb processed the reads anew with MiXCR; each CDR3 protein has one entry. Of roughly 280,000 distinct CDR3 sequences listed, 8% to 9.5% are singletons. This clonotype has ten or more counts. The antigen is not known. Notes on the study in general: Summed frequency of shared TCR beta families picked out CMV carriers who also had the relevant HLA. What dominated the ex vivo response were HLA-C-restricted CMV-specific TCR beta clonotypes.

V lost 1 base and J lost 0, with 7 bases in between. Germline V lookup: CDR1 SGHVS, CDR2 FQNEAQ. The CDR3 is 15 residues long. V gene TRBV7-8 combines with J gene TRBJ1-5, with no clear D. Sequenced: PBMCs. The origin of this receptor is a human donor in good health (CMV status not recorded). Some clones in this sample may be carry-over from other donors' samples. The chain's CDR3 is CASSLGTVSNQPQHF. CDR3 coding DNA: TGTGCCAGCAGCTTAGGGACGGTTAGCAATCAGCCCCAGCATTTT.